This T cell receptor beta chain was sequenced during a study of T cells in Graves' hyperthyroidism and ophthalmopathy (dated by TCRdb to about 2019). Background for the entire study: Peripheral blood samples were taken at initial diagnosis, before any treatment was given. To identify TCR V-J signatures that set the groups apart, the researchers used a discovery cohort of about a hundred patients, made up of some 41 with Graves' ophthalmopathy and about 59 with stable Graves' hyperthyroidism. Prospective prediction of ophthalmopathy was tested in an independent validation cohort of 18 to 20 hyperthyroidism patients and some 17 patients who later progressed to ophthalmopathy. For training and testing, the 80 to 100 patients in the discovery cohort were randomly divided in a 7:3 ratio. The study also compared thyroid tissue and blood T-cell repertoires from 5 to 7 Graves' hyperthyroidism patients. After blood sampling, hyperthyroidism patients were treated with methimazole at a starting dose of 30 mg daily, and ophthalmopathy patients were treated with high-dose intravenous methylprednisolone. The paper describes TCR Vbeta CDR3 sequencing of 135 peripheral blood samples, made up of 43 ophthalmopathy patients, approximately 76 hyperthyroidism patients and 17 progressor patients. Overall results and qualifications from the work: A model built on a 13 V-J signature distinguished ophthalmopathy from stable hyperthyroidism, reaching roughly 88% sensitivity and under 84% specificity in cross-validation and 80%/75% in testing. In validation, the model predicted progression to ophthalmopathy a median of roughly 6.5 months before onset, with roughly 70% sensitivity and roughly 79% specificity. Most expanded thyroid clonotypes (frequency above 0.001) were also detected in blood, a finding suggesting that blood repertoires may reflect thyroid immune responses. Sample size was not statistically predetermined, and blinding of investigators to group allocation was not performed.

Hyperthyroidism patients were aged 18 to 65 years and newly diagnosed, with disease duration of less than 2 months. Patients with uncontrolled infections, other autoimmune diseases, pregnancy or lactation were excluded. Diagnoses relied on clinical symptoms, serum thyroxine and TRAb, thyroid ultrasound and orbital computed tomography. Blood from progressor patients was drawn when they were first diagnosed with hyperthyroidism, before any ophthalmopathy symptoms appeared. Ficoll-Paque density gradient centrifugation was used to isolate PBMCs from 9.5 to 10 ml of fresh peripheral blood. Patients classed as progressors first received a Graves' hyperthyroidism diagnosis and then went on to develop ophthalmopathy during follow-up. Total RNA was extracted using Trizol reagent, and RNA quality was assessed on an Agilent 2100 Bioanalyzer. TCR beta CDR3 regions were amplified from RNA transcripts. A first-round RT-PCR of the TCR CDR3 used the HTBI primer set with the Qiagen OneStep RT-PCR kit. Libraries were constructed in a second round of multiplex PCR, after which size selection and purification were carried out. The libraries were sequenced on an Illumina HiSeq2000 using paired-end 100 bp reads. In the authors' own workflow: Raw data were processed with SOAPnuke, discarding reads with adapters, uncalled bases, mean Phred below 15, or no exact constant-primer or identifier match. High-quality paired reads were merged with COPE v1.2.5, and unique nucleotide sequences were defined as clonotypes. MiTCR v1.1 was used to align clonotypes to the IMGT TRBV, TRBD and TRBJ reference segments. Analysis was restricted to V-J combinations with a frequency above 0.0001, which covered roughly 99% of repertoires. A TCS score was defined as the ratio of F50 (clonal expansion) to E x V (chaos), with BLOSUM62-based TCRdist applied between CDR3 peptides within each V-J. Welch's t-statistics and random forest reduced approximately 520 V-J features to 13, which were used in a naive Bayes classifier (R e1071). The public reads were reanalyzed by TCRdb: fastp trimming at Q25, MiXCR alignment, in-frame beta chains only. CDR3 protein duplicates are merged, each entry listing the most common genes and DNA. TCRdb's processing, not the authors', yielded these V and J calls. The sample has around 380,000 distinct CDR3 sequences on record, roughly 12% of them singletons. The ten largest make up roughly 20% of the sample.

According to the germline V gene, CDR1 reads MNHEY and CDR2 reads SVGEGT. The CDR3 has 13 amino acids, counting the end cysteine and phenylalanine. CDR3 DNA is the only sequence kept; it has 39 bases, read in frame from the first base. A distance of 10 bases separates the germline ends of V and J, which lose 3 bases and 7 bases respectively. A remark on this clonotype: Its antigen has not been determined. No clone much larger than this one lies a single base away; base qualities are absent.

The sequenced sample consisted of blood. The receptor was isolated from a man aged 30 to 45 with Graves' hyperthyroidism that later progressed to Graves' ophthalmopathy. The chain joins TRBV6-2 or TRBV6-3 to TRBJ1-3; there is no confident call for the D gene. The DNA reads TGTGCCAGCAGTTATGGGCCGTCGAACACCATATATTTT. This encodes CASSYGPSNTIYF.